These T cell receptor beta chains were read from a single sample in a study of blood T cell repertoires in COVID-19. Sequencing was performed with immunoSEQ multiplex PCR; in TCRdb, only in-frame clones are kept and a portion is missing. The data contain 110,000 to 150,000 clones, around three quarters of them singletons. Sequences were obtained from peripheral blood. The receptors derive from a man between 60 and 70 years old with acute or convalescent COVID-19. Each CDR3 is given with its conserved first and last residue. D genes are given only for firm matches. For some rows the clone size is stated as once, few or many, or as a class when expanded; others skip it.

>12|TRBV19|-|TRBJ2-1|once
TGTGCCAGTAGTATAGGAGGCAATGAGCAGTTCTTC
CASSIGGNEQFF
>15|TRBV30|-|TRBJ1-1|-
TGTGCCTGGTTAAGGGCAGGGCGGCTGTGGACTGAAGCTTTCTTT
CAWLRAGRLWTEAFF
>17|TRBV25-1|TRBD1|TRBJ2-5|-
TGTGCCAGCAGTGCCCCCCCGGGACAGGGGAAGAAGGAGACCCAGTACTTC
CASSAPPGQGKKETQYF
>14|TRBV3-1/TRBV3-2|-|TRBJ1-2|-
TGTGCCAGCAGCCAAATCCCAGGTGCCTATGGCTACACCTTC
CASSQIPGAYGYTF
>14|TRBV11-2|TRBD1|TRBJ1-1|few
TGTGCCAGCAGCTTGAGACAGGGGGCCACTGAAGCTTTCTTT
CASSLRQGATEAFF
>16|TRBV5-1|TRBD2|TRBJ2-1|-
TGCGCCAGCAGCCCCTCTGCGGGAGGTAGGTGGAATGAGCAGTTCTTC
CASSPSAGGRWNEQFF
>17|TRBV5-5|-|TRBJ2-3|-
TGTGCCAGCAGCTTGAAGACCACTAGTTTTGGCACAGATACGCAGTATTTT
CASSLKTTSFGTDTQYF
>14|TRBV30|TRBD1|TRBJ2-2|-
TGTGCCTACGACAGGGCCGCGAACACCGGGGAGCTGTTTTTT
CAYDRAANTGELFF
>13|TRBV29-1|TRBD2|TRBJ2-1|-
TGCAGCGTTGTGGGACTAGCATACAATGAGCAGTTCTTC
CSVVGLAYNEQFF
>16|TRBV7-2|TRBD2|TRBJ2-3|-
TGTGCCAGCAGCTCCCGGGGGGGCGGAGGCACAGATACGCAGTATTTT
CASSSRGGGGTDTQYF
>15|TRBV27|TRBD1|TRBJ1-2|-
TGTGCCAGCAGTCCGGGACAGGGCGTACACTATGGCTACACCTTC
CASSPGQGVHYGYTF
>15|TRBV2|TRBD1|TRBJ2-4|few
TGTGCCAGCAGTGGGGGGACAGGCCTCAAAAACATTCAGTACTTC
CASSGGTGLKNIQYF
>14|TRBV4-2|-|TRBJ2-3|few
TGTGCCAGCAGCCAAGAGGTCAGTCAGGGCACGCAGTATTTT
CASSQEVSQGTQYF
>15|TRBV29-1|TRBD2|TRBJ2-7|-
TGCAGCGTCCGCCCCCGACTAGCGGGAAGGAACGAGCAGTACTTC
CSVRPRLAGRNEQYF
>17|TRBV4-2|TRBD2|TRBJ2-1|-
TGTGCCAGCAGCCCCGGCAGGACTAGCGGGGCCTACAATGAGCAGTTCTTC
CASSPGRTSGAYNEQFF
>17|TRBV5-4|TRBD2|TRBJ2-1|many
TGTGCCAGCAGCTTGGCCCCCGGGGTAGCGGGCTACAATGAGCAGTTCTTC
CASSLAPGVAGYNEQFF
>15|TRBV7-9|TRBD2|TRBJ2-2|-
TGTGCCAGCAGCGTGATAGCGGGAGCCACCGGGGAGCTGTTTTTT
CASSVIAGATGELFF
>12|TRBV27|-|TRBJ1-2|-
TGTGCCAGCAGCGGTCTTGGCTATGGCTACACCTTC
CASSGLGYGYTF
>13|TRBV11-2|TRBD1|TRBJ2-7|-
TGTGCCAGCAGCTCGGGACAGGGGCTCGAGCAGTACTTC
CASSSGQGLEQYF
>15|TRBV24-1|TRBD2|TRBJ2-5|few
TGTGCCACCACCGGGACTAGCGGTTACCAAGAGACCCAGTACTTC
CATTGTSGYQETQYF
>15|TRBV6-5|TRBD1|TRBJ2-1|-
TGTGCCAGCAGTTACCACAAGACAGGGCGGAATGAGCAGTTCTTC
CASSYHKTGRNEQFF
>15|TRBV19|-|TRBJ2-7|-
TGTGCCAGTAGTATGGGACAAGGGCTGAGATACGAGCAGTACTTC
CASSMGQGLRYEQYF
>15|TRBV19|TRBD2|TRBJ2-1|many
TGTGCCAGTAGCTTAAGCGGGAGGGGCTTAGATGAGCAGTTCTTC
CASSLSGRGLDEQFF
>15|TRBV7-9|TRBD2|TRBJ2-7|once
TGTGCCAGCAGCACCCTAGCGGGGAGCTCCTACGAGCAGTACTTC
CASSTLAGSSYEQYF
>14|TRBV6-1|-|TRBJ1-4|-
TGTGCCAGCAGTGAAGCACAGGGCCCTGAAAAACTGTTTTTT
CASSEAQGPEKLFF
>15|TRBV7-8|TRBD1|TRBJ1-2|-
TGTGCCAGCAGCCCTGGACAGGGAGGCTACTATGGCTACACCTTC
CASSPGQGGYYGYTF
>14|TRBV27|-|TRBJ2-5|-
TGTGCCAGCAGAAGGCCAGGGTCTTGGGAGACCCAGTACTTC
CASRRPGSWETQYF
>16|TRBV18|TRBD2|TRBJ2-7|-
TGTGCCAGCTCACCGGTAGAGCGGGGGCCCTCCTACGAGCAGTACTTC
CASSPVERGPSYEQYF
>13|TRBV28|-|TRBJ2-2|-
TGTGCCAGCAGTTTTACGGACACCGGGGAGCTGTTTTTT
CASSFTDTGELFF
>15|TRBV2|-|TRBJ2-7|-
TGTGCCAGCAGTGAAGTGGGTAGCGGACAATACGAGCAGTACTTC
CASSEVGSGQYEQYF
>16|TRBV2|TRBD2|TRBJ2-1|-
TGTGCCAGCAGTGGGCCGGGGCGGGAGGGCTACAATGAGCAGTTCTTC
CASSGPGREGYNEQFF
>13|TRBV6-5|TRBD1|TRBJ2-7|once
TGTGCCAGCCGAACAGGGGTGAGCTACGAGCAGTACTTC
CASRTGVSYEQYF
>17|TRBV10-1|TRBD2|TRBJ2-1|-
TGCGCCAGCGGGGGGGGGCAGCCGGGACTAGCGGGCCATGAGCAGTTCTTC
CASGGGQPGLAGHEQFF
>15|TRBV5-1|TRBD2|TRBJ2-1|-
TGCGCCAGCAGCCCTCATACGGGAGGGCTCAATGAGCAGTTCTTC
CASSPHTGGLNEQFF
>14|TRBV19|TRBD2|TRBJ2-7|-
TGTGCCAGTAGTAAGGCACGACTAGCAGCCGAGCAGTACTTC
CASSKARLAAEQYF
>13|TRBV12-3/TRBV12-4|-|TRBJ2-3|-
TGTGCCAGCAGTTTCAGGGACACAGATACGCAGTATTTT
CASSFRDTDTQYF
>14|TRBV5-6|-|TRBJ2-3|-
TGTGCCAGCAGCCCATGGTCAGGCACAGATACGCAGTATTTT
CASSPWSGTDTQYF
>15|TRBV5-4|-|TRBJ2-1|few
TGTGCCAGCAGCTTGGGGAGTGGCTCCTACAATGAGCAGTTCTTC
CASSLGSGSYNEQFF
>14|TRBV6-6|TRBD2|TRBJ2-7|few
TGTGCCAGCAGCCTTGCGGGAGGGACCTACGAGCAGTACTTC
CASSLAGGTYEQYF
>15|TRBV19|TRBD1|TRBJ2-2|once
TGTGCCAGTAGGAGGGACAGGATCGCTTCCGGGGAGCTGTTTTTT
CASRRDRIASGELFF
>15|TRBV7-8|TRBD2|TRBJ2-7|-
TGTGCCAGCAGCTATACCGGGACTATTCCCTACGAGCAGTACTTC
CASSYTGTIPYEQYF
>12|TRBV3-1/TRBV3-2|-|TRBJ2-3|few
TGTGCCAGCAGCCCAAACACAGATACGCAGTATTTT
CASSPNTDTQYF
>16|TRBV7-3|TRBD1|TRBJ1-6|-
TGTGCCAGCAGCTTAAACGGACAGGCGAGATATTCACCCCTCCACTTT
CASSLNGQARYSPLHF
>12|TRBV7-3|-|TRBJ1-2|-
TGTGCCAGCAGCTCCGGGGGTCATGGCTACACCTTC
CASSSGGHGYTF
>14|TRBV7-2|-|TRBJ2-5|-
TGTGCCAGCAGCTTCCAGGCGGAGGGGGAGACCCAGTACTTC
CASSFQAEGETQYF
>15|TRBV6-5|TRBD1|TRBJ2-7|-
TGTGCCAGCAGTTTACGGACAGGGGGACTGGACGAGCAGTACTTC
CASSLRTGGLDEQYF